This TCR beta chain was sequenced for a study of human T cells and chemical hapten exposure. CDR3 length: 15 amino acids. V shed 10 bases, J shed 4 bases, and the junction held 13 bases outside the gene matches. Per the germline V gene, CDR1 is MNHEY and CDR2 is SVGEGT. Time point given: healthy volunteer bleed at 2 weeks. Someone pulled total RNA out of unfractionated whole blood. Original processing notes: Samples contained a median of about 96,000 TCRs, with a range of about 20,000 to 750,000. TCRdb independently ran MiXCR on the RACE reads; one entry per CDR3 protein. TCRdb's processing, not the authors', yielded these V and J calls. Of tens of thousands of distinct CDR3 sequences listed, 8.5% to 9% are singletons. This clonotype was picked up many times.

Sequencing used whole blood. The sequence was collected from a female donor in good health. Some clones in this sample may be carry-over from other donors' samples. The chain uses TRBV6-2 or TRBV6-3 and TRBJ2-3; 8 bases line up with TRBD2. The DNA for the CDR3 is TGTGCCACCGCGGAAGCGGGAGAGTCAGCAGATACGCAGTATTTT. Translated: CATAEAGESADTQYF.